One sample yielded the 27 T cell receptor beta chains listed below, sequenced in a study of T cell repertoires in cytomegalovirus infection. Each CDR3 protein is one row after TCRdb ran MiXCR on the reads. In the table there are about a million distinct CDR3 sequences, about a third of which are singletons. The antigens for these receptors are not known. Sequencing was performed on cultured CD8+ T cells from PBMCs, taken from culture after CMV antigen stimulation. The receptors derive from a human donor in good health (CMV status not recorded). Some clones in this sample may be carry-over from other donors' samples.

This chain joins TRBV10-3 and TRBJ2-7; D is possibly TRBD1 or TRBD2 (5 bases each). The germline V and J ends were trimmed by 4 bases and 3 bases, with 19 bases remaining between them. This CDR3 comprises 16 residues. Germline-derived CDR1 and CDR2 are ENHRY and SYGVKD. In nucleotides, the CDR3 is TGTGCCATCAGTGGGGGATTGGATGATGGGGGCTACGAGCAGTACTTC. Residues: CAISGGLDDGGYEQYF.

This clonotype was detected only a few times. This sequence joins TRBV2 and TRBJ2-7, with 11 bases lining up with TRBD1. CDR1 is SNHLY and CDR2 is FYNNEI in the germline V gene. CDR3 size: 15 residues. V was pared by 6 bases and J by 3 bases, with 7 bases of the junction left unmatched. For the CDR3, the DNA is TGTGCCAGCAGGCCCGGACAGGGGGCGATCTACGAGCAGTACTTC. It translates to CASRPGQGAIYEQYF.

The gene calls are TRBV7-8 and TRBJ1-2; tentative D call: TRBD1 (6 bases). This CDR3 is 14 amino acids long. Between the trimmed V and J ends, which lost 7 bases and 5 bases, there was a span of 17 bases. Germline assignment: CDR1 SGHVS and CDR2 FQNEAQ. CDR3 in amino acids: CASTRDTLAYGYTF. The CDR3 region has the DNA TGTGCCAGCACCCGGGACACCTTGGCATATGGCTACACCTTC.

For this clonotype: A much larger clone is a single base away; this may be a read error. The rearrangement uses TRBV7-8 and TRBJ1-5; 7 positions match TRBD1. This CDR3 has 17 amino acids. The V gene's germline CDR1 is SGHVS and CDR2 FQNEAQ. CDR3 in amino acids: CTSSLPWTGANNQPQHF. The CDR3 region has the DNA TGTACCAGCAGCTTACCTTGGACAGGAGCGAACAATCAGCCCCAGCATTTT.

The chain is built from TRBV28 and TRBJ1-5, with a weak D call TRBD1 (6 bases). The V gene lost 3 bases and the J gene lost 5 bases, with 14 bases spanning the gap. The CDR3 totals 15 residues. In germline, CDR1 is MDHEN, CDR2 SYDVKM. Here the CDR3 DNA reads TGTGCCAGCAGTTTTTGGGGGACAAGGGATCAGCCCCAGCATTTT. As protein: CASSFWGTRDQPQHF.

This clonotype was found a few times. V is TRBV6-4 and J is TRBJ2-3; D not resolved. Germline-derived CDR1 and CDR2 are MRHNA and SNTAGT. The CDR3 is 15 residues long. V dropped 0 bases and J dropped 2 bases, with 9 bases sitting between them. The CDR3 loop reads CASSDSARPTDTQYF. CDR3 bases: TGTGCCAGCAGTGACTCGGCTAGACCCACAGATACGCAGTATTTT.

The chain employs TRBV6-5 and TRBJ2-3, with D hard to call. This CDR3 has 14 amino acids. The germline V gene encodes CDR1 MNHEY and CDR2 SVGAGI. V shed 2 bases and J shed 2 bases, with 8 bases lying between them. CDR3 in DNA: TGTGCCAGCAGTTACGAAGGAGTCACAGATACGCAGTATTTT. Protein product: CASSYEGVTDTQYF.

The V gene is TRBV9, the J gene TRBJ2-1; no reliable D call. Germline CDR1 reads SGDLS; CDR2 reads YYNGEE. V lost 6 bases and J 2 bases, leaving 15 bases between the germline ends. The CDR3 consists of 15 residues. The CDR3 region is CASNPVKSPYNEQFF. CDR3 in DNA: TGTGCCAGCAACCCCGTTAAGTCGCCCTACAATGAGCAGTTCTTC.

The table lists this clonotype with many counts. This chain uses TRBV7-2 with TRBJ2-7; D is perhaps TRBD1 (5 bases). The V gene's germline CDR1 is SGHTA and CDR2 FQGNSA. This CDR3 has 16 residues. V gave up 5 bases and J gave up 2 bases, with 19 bases separating them. CDR3 protein: CASSPSGHTTAYEQYF. CDR3 sequence (DNA): TGTGCCAGCAGCCCCTCCGGACATACAACCGCCTACGAGCAGTACTTC. The complete variable domain, with remaining parts taken from reference TRBV7-2 and TRBJ2-7, reads GAGVSQSPSNKVTEKGKDVELRCDPISGHTALYWYRQSLGQGLEFLIYFQGNSAPDKSGLPSDRFSAERTGGSVSTLTIQRTQQEDSAVYLCASSPSGHTTAYEQYFGPGTRLTVT.

The chain has TRBV27 and TRBJ2-1; 7 bases align to TRBD1. The CDR3 extends over 12 amino acids. Germline CDR1 MNHEY, CDR2 SMNVEV (reference sequence). The ends lost 5 bases at V and 12 bases at J; junction bases unmatched: 7. The CDR3 region is CASSHSGQMQFF. The CDR3 nucleotides are TGTGCCAGCAGTCACTCGGGACAGATGCAGTTCTTC.

This chain joins TRBV6-6 and TRBJ1-5; 7 bases are a match to TRBD1. CDR1 and CDR2 (germline): MNHNY, SVGAGI (reference sequence). The junction had 15 bases not matched to a gene; V was cut back by 5 bases and J by 2 bases. This CDR3 has 18 residues. CDR3 DNA sequence: TGTGCCAGCAGTCCGGGGAATAGGGGGCGCGAACGCAATCAGCCCCAGCATTTT. Translated: CASSPGNRGRERNQPQHF.

There are many counts of this clonotype. The J gene is TRBJ2-1, the V gene TRBV7-8, with 11 bases aligning to TRBD2. Germline V gene sequence: CDR1 SGHVS, CDR2 FQNEAQ. The CDR3 covers 16 residues. V gave up 3 bases and J gave up 7 bases; unmatched junction bases: 8. The CDR3 loop is CASSLGVAGGLNEQFF. CDR3 DNA sequence: TGTGCCAGCAGCTTGGGGGTAGCGGGGGGGCTGAATGAGCAGTTCTTC.

The V and J genes are TRBV7-9 and TRBJ2-2; no reliable D call. V was shortened by 5 bases and J by 0 bases, with 16 bases between the two germline ends. Per germline, CDR1 SEHNR and CDR2 FQNEAQ (reference sequence). This CDR3 is 17 amino acids long. DNA of the CDR3: TGTGCCAGCAGCCCCACGGTCCTAGAGACGAACACCGGGGAGCTGTTTTTT. Its protein product is CASSPTVLETNTGELFF. The full variable domain, with the rest looked up from reference TRBV7-9 and TRBJ2-2, is DTGVSQNPRHKITKRGQNVTFRCDPISEHNRLYWYRQTLGQGPEFLTYFQNEAQLEKSRLLSDRFSAERPKGSFSTLEIQRTEQGDSAMYLCASSPTVLETNTGELFFGEGSRLTVL.

The V gene is TRBV19, the J gene TRBJ2-1; no clear D. Germline values: CDR1 LNHDA, CDR2 SQIVND (reference sequence). The CDR3 extends over 13 amino acids. V was cut by 3 bases and J by 5 bases, with 8 bases left in between. The CDR3 spells CASSIVPNNEQFF. The CDR3, as DNA: TGTGCCAGTAGTATTGTCCCCAACAATGAGCAGTTCTTC.

This rearrangement joins TRBV15 to TRBJ1-1; no clear D gene. The CDR3 covers 16 residues. Germline loops: CDR1 LNHNV, CDR2 YYDKDF (reference sequence). V lost 0 bases and J lost 2, with 13 bases in between. In DNA form, the CDR3 reads TGTGCCACCAGCAGAGATAGTTGGAGTCCTAACACTGAAGCTTTCTTT. It encodes CATSRDSWSPNTEAFF.

This clonotype showed up just a few times. J is TRBJ2-1 and V is TRBV4-3; D is uncertain. Germline assignment: CDR1 LGHNA and CDR2 YSLEER. CDR3 length: 13 amino acids. V lost 1 base to trimming and J lost 9 bases, with 10 bases between them. CDR3 protein: CASSQVERGEQFF. For the CDR3, the DNA is TGCGCCAGCAGCCAAGTGGAGCGAGGTGAGCAGTTCTTC.

V gene TRBV6-5 combines with J gene TRBJ1-2; D is unresolved. Germline lookup yields CDR1 MNHEY and CDR2 SVGAGI. The CDR3 runs 16 residues. Trimming shortened V by 6 bases and J by 0 bases, and 17 bases separated the two germline ends. The CDR3 here is CASSPTPTETNYGYTF. The CDR3 DNA reads TGTGCCAGCAGCCCTACCCCGACGGAGACTAACTATGGCTACACCTTC.

The sample holds a few counts of this clonotype. This chain connects TRBV7-6 to TRBJ2-5, with 7 bases identical to TRBD1. This CDR3 region has 15 residues. V trimming: 4 bases; J trimming: 4 bases; junction bases outside the gene matches: 9. Germline CDR1 SGHVS, CDR2 FNYEAQ. CDR3 DNA sequence: TGTGCCAGCAGCTACGACCCAGGGGGATTAGAGACCCAGTACTTC. Amino acid sequence: CASSYDPGGLETQYF.

The V and J genes are TRBV2 and TRBJ1-1, with D unresolved. V lost 6 bases, J lost 6 bases, and 2 bases lay in between. The CDR3 has 9 residues. Germline assignment: CDR1 SNHLY and CDR2 FYNNEI. The CDR3 DNA sequence: TGTGCCAGCAGGGCTGAAGCTTTCTTT. This translates into CASRAEAFF.

This clonotype was counted a few times. CDR3 DNA: TGTGCCAGCAGCCCTGGGATGGGGGGCCCCTACAATGAGCAGTTCTTC. Its translation: CASSPGMGGPYNEQFF. V and J are TRBV7-6 and TRBJ2-1, with D perhaps given as TRBD1 or TRBD2 (6 bases each). CDR3 length: 16 amino acids. From germline, CDR1 is SGHVS and CDR2 FNYEAQ. Trimming pared 5 bases from V and 2 bases from J, leaving 16 bases between.

This rearrangement joins TRBV12-3 or TRBV12-4 to TRBJ1-4; no firm D call. V was pared by 5 bases and J by 2 bases, with 9 bases between. The CDR3 consists of 14 residues. The CDR3 region has the DNA TGTGCCAGCAGTCCCCCTAACACTAATGAAAAACTGTTTTTT. This sequence encodes CASSPPNTNEKLFF.

The genes are TRBV27 and TRBJ2-7, with D perhaps TRBD1 (5 bases). This CDR3 spans 13 amino acids. From germline, CDR1 is MNHEY and CDR2 SMNVEV (reference sequence). The V gene lost 4 bases and the J gene lost 5 bases, with 12 bases spanning the gap. The DNA for the CDR3 is TGTGCCAGCAGTTACCAGGGATTTGACGAGCAGTACTTC. Protein: CASSYQGFDEQYF.

This chain links TRBV28 with TRBJ2-3; tentative D call: TRBD2 (7 bases). CDR1 is MDHEN, CDR2 SYDVKM, per germline. This CDR3 comprises 15 residues. Trimming took off 5 bases at V and 5 bases at J, with 17 bases between the two ends. CDR3 sequence (DNA): TGTGCCAGCAGTCGTCCCGGGGAGGGGGTAGATACGCAGTATTTT. Protein sequence: CASSRPGEGVDTQYF.

This clonotype has a count of ten or more. CDR3 sequence (DNA): TGTGCCAGCTCCGGGGGGACCACCTACAATGAGCAGTTCTTC. Translation: CASSGGTTYNEQFF. This chain uses TRBV12-3 or TRBV12-4 with TRBJ2-1; 7 nucleotides match TRBD2. The CDR3 covers 14 residues. The V gene end was trimmed by 8 bases and the J gene end by 2 bases; junction bases not matched to a gene: 6.

This clonotype was seen many times. The V gene is TRBV7-2, the J gene TRBJ2-4; D remains ambiguous. CDR3 length: 13 residues. V was shortened by 3 bases and J by 7 bases, with 10 bases between the two germline ends. CDR1 SGHTA and CDR2 FQGNSA come from the germline V gene. This CDR3 reads CASSFPGSNIQYF. In nucleotides, the CDR3 is TGTGCCAGCAGCTTTCCGGGTAGTAACATTCAGTACTTC.

This clonotype was seen many times. The V and J genes are TRBV7-9 and TRBJ2-1, with 11 bases that match TRBD2. The CDR3 extends over 15 amino acids. J was trimmed by 5 bases and V by 5 bases; bases with no gene match: 5. The germline CDR1 and CDR2 sequences are SEHNR and FQNEAQ (reference sequence). The CDR3: CASSPRLAGNNEQFF. The CDR3, as DNA: TGTGCCAGCAGCCCGAGACTAGCGGGGAACAATGAGCAGTTCTTC.

In the case of this clonotype: At one end the junction does not follow the germline gene, possibly because of a read error. The chain carries TRBV7-8 and TRBJ2-3; D gene uncertain. Germline lookup yields CDR1 SGHVS and CDR2 FQNEAQ. The CDR3 extends over 13 amino acids. In DNA, the CDR3 is TGTGCCAGCGGCTTAAGCCCTCCGGATACGCAGTATTTT. Protein product: CASGLSPPDTQYF.